These T cell receptor beta chains were read from a single sample in a study of T cells in Graves' hyperthyroidism and ophthalmopathy. MiXCR was run by TCRdb on the multiplex PCR reads, yielding one entry per CDR3 protein. The data hold about 290,000 distinct CDR3 sequences, with about 13% observed a single time. Sequenced material: blood. Receptors originate from a woman aged 40 to 49 with Graves' hyperthyroidism. The CDR3 runs from the conserved cysteine through the conserved F or W. D genes are given only for firm matches. Size is stated for part of the rows, as once, few or many counts, or as a class when the clone is expanded.

j_call: TRBJ1-5; clone_size: many; d_call: -; v_call: TRBV12-3/TRBV12-4; cdr3_aa: CASSLRRGGFNQPQHF; cdr3_nt: TGTGCCAGCAGTTTGCGGAGGGGAGGTTTCAATCAGCCCCAGCATTTT
j_call: TRBJ1-3; clone_size: -; d_call: -; v_call: TRBV18; cdr3_aa: CASSATPSSGNTIYF; cdr3_nt: TGTGCCAGCTCAGCCACCCCCAGCTCTGGAAACACCATATATTTT
j_call: TRBJ2-7; clone_size: many; d_call: TRBD1; v_call: TRBV6-1; cdr3_aa: CASSTGQGDEQYF; cdr3_nt: TGTGCCAGCAGTACCGGACAGGGTGACGAGCAGTACTTC
j_call: TRBJ1-1; clone_size: many; d_call: -; v_call: TRBV7-8; cdr3_aa: CASSLVHPNTEAFF; cdr3_nt: TGTGCCAGCAGCTTAGTCCACCCGAACACTGAAGCTTTCTTT
j_call: TRBJ2-7; clone_size: -; d_call: -; v_call: TRBV7-6; cdr3_aa: CASSLGGEGIEQYF; cdr3_nt: TGTGCCAGCAGCTTAGGAGGGGAAGGAATCGAGCAGTACTTC
j_call: TRBJ1-2; clone_size: -; d_call: -; v_call: TRBV9; cdr3_aa: CASSVGVDTNSYGYTF; cdr3_nt: TGTGCCAGCAGCGTAGGCGTCGACACTAATTCTTATGGCTACACCTTC
j_call: TRBJ2-5; clone_size: -; d_call: TRBD1; v_call: TRBV2; cdr3_aa: CASGGQGVETQYF; cdr3_nt: TGTGCCAGCGGGGGACAGGGGGTAGAGACCCAGTACTTC
j_call: TRBJ2-2; clone_size: -; d_call: TRBD2; v_call: TRBV29-1; cdr3_aa: CSAPSGTAGTGELFF; cdr3_nt: TGCAGCGCCCCGAGCGGGACGGCGGGTACCGGGGAGCTGTTTTTT
j_call: TRBJ1-5; clone_size: many; d_call: -; v_call: TRBV6-1; cdr3_aa: CASSEDGSSYQPQHF; cdr3_nt: TGTGCCAGCAGTGAAGATGGCAGTAGTTATCAGCCCCAGCATTTT
j_call: TRBJ2-2; clone_size: -; d_call: -; v_call: TRBV3-1; cdr3_aa: CASSQDWRENTGELFF; cdr3_nt: TGTGCCAGCAGCCAAGATTGGCGGGAGAACACCGGGGAGCTGTTTTTT
j_call: TRBJ2-5; clone_size: many; d_call: -; v_call: TRBV18; cdr3_aa: CASSPPSTGGSETQYF; cdr3_nt: TGTGCCAGCTCACCCCCTTCGACAGGCGGGTCAGAGACCCAGTACTTC
j_call: TRBJ1-1; clone_size: many; d_call: TRBD1; v_call: TRBV7-8; cdr3_aa: CASSFVGGAGNTEAFF; cdr3_nt: TGTGCCAGCAGCTTTGTAGGGGGCGCGGGGAACACTGAAGCTTTCTTT
j_call: TRBJ1-1; clone_size: many; d_call: -; v_call: TRBV28; cdr3_aa: CASSLWGRTEAFF; cdr3_nt: TGTGCCAGCAGTTTATGGGGTAGGACTGAAGCTTTCTTT
j_call: TRBJ2-7; clone_size: many; d_call: -; v_call: TRBV7-9; cdr3_aa: CASSHDIDPLRGEYF; cdr3_nt: TGTGCCAGCAGTCATGATATCGACCCTCTACGAGGGGAGTACTTC
j_call: TRBJ2-2; clone_size: -; d_call: TRBD2; v_call: TRBV29-1; cdr3_aa: CSVAAGGPIGELFF; cdr3_nt: TGCAGCGTTGCAGCGGGAGGGCCCATCGGGGAGCTGTTTTTT
j_call: TRBJ1-3; clone_size: -; d_call: -; v_call: TRBV19; cdr3_aa: CASNLRGGGKKHSGNTIYF; cdr3_nt: TGTGCCAGTAACCTCCGCGGGGGGGGAAAAAAACACTCTGGAAACACCATATATTTT
j_call: TRBJ2-2; clone_size: many; d_call: -; v_call: TRBV12-3/TRBV12-4; cdr3_aa: CASSLGVGQNTGELFF; cdr3_nt: TGTGCCAGCAGTTTAGGGGTGGGGCAGAACACCGGGGAGCTGTTTTTT
j_call: TRBJ2-2; clone_size: -; d_call: -; v_call: TRBV2; cdr3_aa: CASNSQGNTGELFF; cdr3_nt: TGTGCCAGCAATAGCCAGGGGAACACCGGGGAGCTGTTTTTT
j_call: TRBJ2-1; clone_size: -; d_call: TRBD2; v_call: TRBV19; cdr3_aa: CASSTERLAGGGEQFF; cdr3_nt: TGTGCCAGTAGTACCGAAAGACTAGCGGGAGGGGGTGAGCAGTTCTTC
j_call: TRBJ1-2; clone_size: many; d_call: -; v_call: TRBV2; cdr3_aa: CASSERAYGYTF; cdr3_nt: TGTGCCAGCAGTGAACGCGCCTATGGCTACACCTTC
j_call: TRBJ1-2; clone_size: many; d_call: TRBD1; v_call: TRBV28; cdr3_aa: CASSAQGKGYTF; cdr3_nt: TGTGCCAGCAGTGCACAGGGGAAGGGCTACACCTTC
j_call: TRBJ2-4; clone_size: -; d_call: TRBD2; v_call: TRBV3-1; cdr3_aa: CASSQYIGASGKNIQYF; cdr3_nt: TGTGCCAGCAGCCAATATATCGGGGCTAGCGGAAAAAACATTCAGTACTTC
j_call: TRBJ1-1; clone_size: many; d_call: -; v_call: TRBV18; cdr3_aa: CASSLRDQTTEAFF; cdr3_nt: TGTGCCAGCTCACTCCGGGACCAGACCACTGAAGCTTTCTTT
j_call: TRBJ2-7; clone_size: many; d_call: -; v_call: TRBV7-2; cdr3_aa: CASSRLGSPYEQYF; cdr3_nt: TGTGCCAGCAGCAGACTCGGGAGCCCCTACGAGCAGTACTTC
j_call: TRBJ2-4; clone_size: -; d_call: TRBD2; v_call: TRBV5-1; cdr3_aa: CASSFSSGGRGNIQYF; cdr3_nt: TGCGCCAGCAGCTTCTCCTCGGGAGGGCGCGGAAACATTCAGTACTTC
j_call: TRBJ2-7; clone_size: few; d_call: -; v_call: TRBV18; cdr3_aa: CASSPPTTYEQYF; cdr3_nt: TGTGCCAGCTCACCGCCCACAACCTACGAGCAGTACTTC
j_call: TRBJ1-1; clone_size: -; d_call: -; v_call: TRBV3-1; cdr3_aa: CASSRPGRPNTEAFF; cdr3_nt: TGTGCCAGCAGCCGTCCGGGACGTCCGAACACTGAAGCTTTCTTT
j_call: TRBJ2-7; clone_size: -; d_call: -; v_call: TRBV20-1; cdr3_aa: CSAGGSSSYEQYF; cdr3_nt: TGCAGTGCTGGGGGCTCGAGCTCCTACGAGCAGTACTTC
j_call: TRBJ2-2; clone_size: once; d_call: -; v_call: TRBV7-9; cdr3_aa: CASSSPIVGPSFNTGELFF; cdr3_nt: TGTGCCAGCAGCTCTCCGATAGTGGGCCCGTCCTTTAACACCGGGGAGCTGTTTTTT
j_call: TRBJ2-5; clone_size: many; d_call: -; v_call: TRBV24-1; cdr3_aa: CAPGRLQETQYF; cdr3_nt: TGTGCCCCAGGGCGGCTACAAGAGACCCAGTACTTC
j_call: TRBJ2-5; clone_size: -; d_call: TRBD2; v_call: TRBV5-1; cdr3_aa: CASSRGLAGGPPQETQYF; cdr3_nt: TGCGCCAGCAGCAGGGGACTAGCGGGAGGGCCCCCGCAAGAGACCCAGTACTTC
j_call: TRBJ2-2; clone_size: few; d_call: -; v_call: TRBV7-9; cdr3_aa: CASSLSHTGELFF; cdr3_nt: TGTGCCAGCAGTCTGTCACACACCGGGGAGCTGTTTTTT
j_call: TRBJ1-5; clone_size: many; d_call: -; v_call: TRBV2; cdr3_aa: CASSESTPNQPQHF; cdr3_nt: TGTGCCAGCAGTGAGTCTACACCCAATCAGCCCCAGCATTTT
j_call: TRBJ2-2; clone_size: few; d_call: TRBD2; v_call: TRBV19; cdr3_aa: CASSIRLAGYTGELFF; cdr3_nt: TGTGCCAGTAGTATCCGACTAGCGGGTTATACCGGGGAGCTGTTTTTT
j_call: TRBJ2-1; clone_size: many; d_call: -; v_call: TRBV2; cdr3_aa: CASRSEGDEQFF; cdr3_nt: TGTGCCAGCAGGTCGGAGGGGGATGAGCAGTTCTTC
j_call: TRBJ1-1; clone_size: many; d_call: TRBD1; v_call: TRBV2; cdr3_aa: CASSQGGRQGKAFF; cdr3_nt: TGTGCCAGCAGCCAGGGGGGCAGACAGGGCAAAGCTTTCTTT
j_call: TRBJ2-1; clone_size: -; d_call: TRBD2; v_call: TRBV10-1; cdr3_aa: CASSRTGLAVRNEQFF; cdr3_nt: TGCGCCAGCAGTCGTACGGGACTAGCGGTAAGGAATGAGCAGTTCTTC
j_call: TRBJ2-2; clone_size: -; d_call: -; v_call: TRBV25-1; cdr3_aa: CASSGSVDTGELFF; cdr3_nt: TGTGCCAGCAGTGGTAGCGTTGACACCGGGGAGCTGTTTTTT